These T cell receptor beta chains were read from a single sample in a study of cytomegalovirus exposure and HLA in healthy donors. Data came from immunoSEQ multiplex PCR; TCRdb stores just in-frame clones and leaves some out. The sample contains approximately 220,000 clones, roughly 84% of which appear only once. Sequences were obtained from PBMCs. All receptors come from a boy younger than 10 in good health and CMV-seronegative. Each CDR3 is given with its conserved first and last residue. The order of the fields is D gene, V gene, clone size, J gene, CDR3 DNA, CDR3 protein. D genes are given only for firm matches. The size entry is marked missing in some rows and otherwise reads once, few, many or a size class.

d_call: .; v_call: TRBV15; clone_size: .; j_call: TRBJ2-6; cdr3_nt: TGTGCCACCAGCAGAGACAACTCTGGGGCCAACGTCCTGATTTTC; cdr3_aa: CATSRDNSGANVLIF
d_call: .; v_call: TRBV7-6; clone_size: .; j_call: TRBJ2-1; cdr3_nt: TGTGCCAGCAGCTTCCGGAACAGTAAGAATGAGCAGTTCTTC; cdr3_aa: CASSFRNSKNEQFF
d_call: .; v_call: TRBV13; clone_size: .; j_call: TRBJ2-1; cdr3_nt: TGTGCCAGCAGCATGCCTCCACCGAGGAATGAGCAGTTCTTC; cdr3_aa: CASSMPPPRNEQFF
d_call: TRBD2; v_call: TRBV6-5; clone_size: .; j_call: TRBJ2-1; cdr3_nt: TGTGCCAGCAGTTACTCGTCAGCGGGGCTTTACAATGAGCAGTTCTTC; cdr3_aa: CASSYSSAGLYNEQFF
d_call: TRBD1; v_call: TRBV6-1; clone_size: .; j_call: TRBJ1-2; cdr3_nt: TGTGCCAGCAGTTCCCGGGACAGGGATGGTGGCTACACCTTC; cdr3_aa: CASSSRDRDGGYTF
d_call: .; v_call: TRBV6-6; clone_size: few; j_call: TRBJ2-3; cdr3_nt: TGTGCCAGCAGTTACTCTCTCACAGATACGCAGTATTTT; cdr3_aa: CASSYSLTDTQYF
d_call: TRBD1; v_call: TRBV6-5; clone_size: .; j_call: TRBJ2-1; cdr3_nt: TGTGCCAGCAGTGGTTCGACAGGGAAGGGCCCGCAGCTCTTC; cdr3_aa: CASSGSTGKGPQLF
d_call: TRBD1; v_call: TRBV19; clone_size: .; j_call: TRBJ2-7; cdr3_nt: TGTGCCAGTAGTCCCGGGACAGGGGTTTCCTACGAGCAGTACTTC; cdr3_aa: CASSPGTGVSYEQYF
d_call: .; v_call: TRBV6-6; clone_size: few; j_call: TRBJ1-1; cdr3_nt: TGTGCCAGCAGTTACTCGGCGGGAGTAGGGAACACTGAAGCTTTCTTT; cdr3_aa: CASSYSAGVGNTEAFF
d_call: TRBD1; v_call: TRBV5-1; clone_size: .; j_call: TRBJ1-2; cdr3_nt: TGCGCCAGCAGCGGGGACAGGGGAGGAGGCTATGGCTACACCTTC; cdr3_aa: CASSGDRGGGYGYTF
d_call: TRBD1; v_call: TRBV5-1; clone_size: .; j_call: TRBJ1-4; cdr3_nt: TGCGCCAGCAGCTTGGGAGACAGGGGGAATGAAAAACTGTTTTTT; cdr3_aa: CASSLGDRGNEKLFF
d_call: TRBD1; v_call: TRBV25-1; clone_size: .; j_call: TRBJ2-3; cdr3_nt: TGTGCCAGCAGTGAAAGTTGGCCCACAGGGGCAGATACGCAGTATTTT; cdr3_aa: CASSESWPTGADTQYF
d_call: TRBD1; v_call: TRBV6-5; clone_size: .; j_call: TRBJ1-2; cdr3_nt: TGTGCCAGCAGTTACGGAACAGGGGGCCAGAATGGCTACACCTTC; cdr3_aa: CASSYGTGGQNGYTF
d_call: .; v_call: TRBV6-6; clone_size: .; j_call: TRBJ1-2; cdr3_nt: TGTGCCAGCAGTTACGGCGGTAACTATGGCTACACCTTC; cdr3_aa: CASSYGGNYGYTF
d_call: TRBD1; v_call: TRBV5-1; clone_size: .; j_call: TRBJ2-7; cdr3_nt: TGCGCCAGCAATTTGGACAGGGGATCCTACGAGCAGTACTTC; cdr3_aa: CASNLDRGSYEQYF
d_call: .; v_call: TRBV10-2; clone_size: .; j_call: TRBJ2-3; cdr3_nt: TGCGCCAGCAGTGAGGGTAGCGTCGGCACAGATACGCAGTATTTT; cdr3_aa: CASSEGSVGTDTQYF
d_call: .; v_call: TRBV6-1; clone_size: .; j_call: TRBJ2-7; cdr3_nt: TGTGCCAGCAGCCCAAAGCAACCCGACAGTTACGAGCAGTACTTC; cdr3_aa: CASSPKQPDSYEQYF
d_call: TRBD1; v_call: TRBV19; clone_size: once; j_call: TRBJ1-5; cdr3_nt: TGTGCCAGTAGCTTAGGACAGGGGTATCAGCCCCAGCATTTT; cdr3_aa: CASSLGQGYQPQHF
d_call: TRBD1; v_call: TRBV5-4; clone_size: .; j_call: TRBJ2-1; cdr3_nt: TGTGCCAGCAGCTTAGGGGGCCCTTACAATGAGCAGTTCTTC; cdr3_aa: CASSLGGPYNEQFF
d_call: .; v_call: TRBV21-1; clone_size: .; j_call: TRBJ2-2; cdr3_nt: TGTGCCAGCAGCGGGACTAAGAACACCGGGGAGCTGTTTTTT; cdr3_aa: CASSGTKNTGELFF
d_call: .; v_call: TRBV25-1; clone_size: .; j_call: TRBJ2-1; cdr3_nt: TGTGCCAGCAGTGAATCCCAGGGGCCCCTCTTCTACAATGAGCAGTTCTTC; cdr3_aa: CASSESQGPLFYNEQFF
d_call: .; v_call: TRBV28; clone_size: .; j_call: TRBJ2-5; cdr3_nt: TGTGCCAGCGGGCCTTTTGAATGGACAGAAGAGACCCAGTACTTC; cdr3_aa: CASGPFEWTEETQYF
d_call: .; v_call: TRBV11-1; clone_size: once; j_call: TRBJ2-3; cdr3_nt: TGTGCCAGCAGCTTAAGGAGGGGCACAGATACGCAGTATTTT; cdr3_aa: CASSLRRGTDTQYF
d_call: TRBD2; v_call: TRBV7-2; clone_size: .; j_call: TRBJ2-5; cdr3_nt: TGTGCCAGCAGCTCCATCGGCGGGAGGCCCCAAGAGACCCAGTACTTC; cdr3_aa: CASSSIGGRPQETQYF
d_call: TRBD2; v_call: TRBV11-2; clone_size: .; j_call: TRBJ2-5; cdr3_nt: TGTGCCAGCAGCGTGACTAGCGGGGGGGGAGAGACCCAGTACTTC; cdr3_aa: CASSVTSGGGETQYF
d_call: TRBD1; v_call: TRBV27; clone_size: .; j_call: TRBJ2-3; cdr3_nt: TGTGCCAGCAGAAAGGGACAGGGGGCTGGGGATACGCAGTATTTT; cdr3_aa: CASRKGQGAGDTQYF
d_call: .; v_call: TRBV6-5; clone_size: .; j_call: TRBJ2-1; cdr3_nt: TGTGCCAGCAGTTACTCCGGGAGACGTAGAAATGAGCAGTTCTTC; cdr3_aa: CASSYSGRRRNEQFF
d_call: TRBD2; v_call: TRBV19; clone_size: .; j_call: TRBJ2-1; cdr3_nt: TGTGCCAGTAGTGGGGGGGACTACAATGAGCAGTTCTTC; cdr3_aa: CASSGGDYNEQFF
d_call: .; v_call: TRBV9; clone_size: .; j_call: TRBJ2-1; cdr3_nt: TGTGCCAGCAGCGTATACGGGGTCCAGGAGAGCTCCTACAATGAGCAGTTCTTC; cdr3_aa: CASSVYGVQESSYNEQFF
d_call: .; v_call: TRBV5-4; clone_size: .; j_call: TRBJ2-7; cdr3_nt: TGTGCCAGCAGCTTGGCCGGGGGCGGGGGCTCCTACGAGCAGTACTTC; cdr3_aa: CASSLAGGGGSYEQYF
d_call: .; v_call: TRBV4-1; clone_size: .; j_call: TRBJ1-4; cdr3_nt: TGCGCCAGCAGCCATCGAGGGGAGGGGAGACGATCTAATGAAAAACTGTTTTTT; cdr3_aa: CASSHRGEGRRSNEKLFF
d_call: .; v_call: TRBV27; clone_size: few; j_call: TRBJ2-5; cdr3_nt: TGTGCCAGCAGCTGGGACTCCTCGGGGGAGACCCAGTACTTC; cdr3_aa: CASSWDSSGETQYF
d_call: .; v_call: TRBV19; clone_size: .; j_call: TRBJ1-5; cdr3_nt: TGTGCCAGTACAGGGGAGGGGAGCAATCAGCCCCAGCATTTT; cdr3_aa: CASTGEGSNQPQHF
d_call: .; v_call: TRBV27; clone_size: .; j_call: TRBJ2-7; cdr3_nt: TGTGCCAGCAGTTCCCGGACAGGGACTACGCGTTGGTACTTC; cdr3_aa: CASSSRTGTTRWYF
d_call: .; v_call: TRBV6-1; clone_size: .; j_call: TRBJ2-1; cdr3_nt: TGTGCCAGCAAATTTAACAATGAGCAGTTCTTC; cdr3_aa: CASKFNNEQFF
d_call: .; v_call: TRBV19; clone_size: .; j_call: TRBJ1-2; cdr3_nt: TGTGCCAGTCTACGACAGTCTGGCGCCTATGGCTACACCTTC; cdr3_aa: CASLRQSGAYGYTF
d_call: .; v_call: TRBV27; clone_size: .; j_call: TRBJ1-4; cdr3_nt: TGTGCCAGCGCAGACAGGACGGGGAATGAAAAACTGTTTTTT; cdr3_aa: CASADRTGNEKLFF
d_call: .; v_call: TRBV29-1; clone_size: .; j_call: TRBJ1-2; cdr3_nt: TGCAGCGTTGAAGTGGCGGAAGGCTACACCTTC; cdr3_aa: CSVEVAEGYTF
d_call: .; v_call: TRBV5-6; clone_size: .; j_call: TRBJ2-5; cdr3_nt: TGTGCCAGCAGCTTGGACAGGGCTTGGGAGCAGTACTTC; cdr3_aa: CASSLDRAWEQYF
d_call: TRBD1; v_call: TRBV7-8; clone_size: .; j_call: TRBJ1-4; cdr3_nt: TGTGCCAGCAGCTTAGTACCCGCAGGGGGAGTAACTAATGAAAAACTGTTTTTT; cdr3_aa: CASSLVPAGGVTNEKLFF
d_call: TRBD2; v_call: TRBV2; clone_size: .; j_call: TRBJ2-7; cdr3_nt: TGTGCCAGCAGTGAAGGGGGGGGGAACGGGGACTTC; cdr3_aa: CASSEGGGNGDF
d_call: .; v_call: TRBV7-9; clone_size: .; j_call: TRBJ1-5; cdr3_nt: TGTGCCAGCAGCTGGGGTGGGGGGAGCAATCAGCCCCAGCATTTT; cdr3_aa: CASSWGGGSNQPQHF
d_call: TRBD1; v_call: TRBV10-3; clone_size: .; j_call: TRBJ1-5; cdr3_nt: TGTGCCACCAGACAGGGACGCAATCAGCCCCAGCATTTT; cdr3_aa: CATRQGRNQPQHF
d_call: .; v_call: TRBV1; clone_size: .; j_call: TRBJ2-7; cdr3_nt: TGCACCAGCAGCCAAGATCAGCGGGCCCGGTACGAGCAGTACTTC; cdr3_aa: CTSSQDQRARYEQYF
d_call: .; v_call: TRBV5-1; clone_size: .; j_call: TRBJ2-3; cdr3_nt: TGCGCCAGCAGCTTGGCTCCCGCCGGAGCAGATACGCAGTATTTT; cdr3_aa: CASSLAPAGADTQYF
d_call: TRBD1; v_call: TRBV7-9; clone_size: .; j_call: TRBJ2-5; cdr3_nt: TGTGCCAGCAGCTTAGTCCGGGACAGGGGGCTTGAGCAGTACTTC; cdr3_aa: CASSLVRDRGLEQYF
d_call: .; v_call: TRBV6-5; clone_size: few; j_call: TRBJ1-5; cdr3_nt: TGTGCCAGCAGTTACCGACAGTCCAATCAGCCCCAGCATTTT; cdr3_aa: CASSYRQSNQPQHF
d_call: TRBD2; v_call: TRBV4-2; clone_size: few; j_call: TRBJ2-7; cdr3_nt: TGTGCCAGCAGCCAAGTTGGCGGGGGTCGGTACGAGCAGTACTTC; cdr3_aa: CASSQVGGGRYEQYF
d_call: .; v_call: TRBV19; clone_size: .; j_call: TRBJ1-1; cdr3_nt: TGTGCCAGTTCCCCCTACAGCCCGGGGTCGAACACTGAAGCTTTCTTT; cdr3_aa: CASSPYSPGSNTEAFF
d_call: .; v_call: TRBV18; clone_size: .; j_call: TRBJ2-7; cdr3_nt: TGTGCCAGCTCACCCCAGGGGTTGGGGTACGAGCAGTACTTC; cdr3_aa: CASSPQGLGYEQYF
d_call: TRBD1; v_call: TRBV19; clone_size: .; j_call: TRBJ1-2; cdr3_nt: TGTGCCAGTAGTATCCTCTTTAGGGACAGGGCCTATGGCTACACCTTC; cdr3_aa: CASSILFRDRAYGYTF
d_call: TRBD1; v_call: TRBV9; clone_size: .; j_call: TRBJ1-5; cdr3_nt: TGTGCCAGCAGTCCAGGGGGTCATCAGCCCCAGCATTTT; cdr3_aa: CASSPGGHQPQHF
d_call: .; v_call: TRBV27; clone_size: .; j_call: TRBJ1-2; cdr3_nt: TGTGCCAGCAGTCCAACGACATGGGTGGGCTATGGCTACACCTTC; cdr3_aa: CASSPTTWVGYGYTF